These 18 T cell receptor beta chains were all obtained from the same sample, sequenced in a study of identical twins. TCRdb passed the 5' RACE reads through MiXCR, listing each CDR3 protein once. The sample lists 690,000 or so distinct CDR3 sequences, 8.6% seen once, with 0.98% in the top ten. These data also featured in a second study, about yellow fever vaccine responses in identical twins.

The sequenced sample was PBMCs. The source of these receptors is a woman under 30 in good health.

This clonotype was seen repeatedly, ten times or more. The CDR3: CASSTEKVFYEQYF. CDR3 coding DNA: TGCGCCAGCAGCACGGAAAAGGTGTTCTACGAGCAGTACTTC. This rearrangement joins TRBV4-3 to TRBJ2-7; D remains ambiguous. Germline assignment: CDR1 LGHNA and CDR2 YSLEER. V shed 5 bases and J shed 3 bases, with 14 bases lying between them. The CDR3 has 14 residues.

The sample holds many counts of this clonotype. In DNA form, the CDR3 reads TGTGCCAGCAGTGAATTTGGACTCAGTGAGCAGTTCTTC. Amino acids: CASSEFGLSEQFF. The genes are TRBV2 and TRBJ2-1; perhaps TRBD2 as D (5 bases). Germline CDR1 is SNHLY and CDR2 is FYNNEI. Trimming took off 2 bases at V and 9 bases at J, with 11 bases between the two ends. This CDR3 comprises 13 residues. The variable domain in full, completed from reference TRBV2 and TRBJ2-1, reads EPEVTQTPSHQVTQMGQEVILRCVPISNHLYFYWYRQILGQKVEFLVSFYNNEISEKSEIFDDQFSVERPDGSNFTLKIRSTKLEDSAMYFCASSEFGLSEQFFGPGTRLTVL.

By sample share, this clonotype is medium-sized. The rearrangement uses TRBV4-2 and TRBJ2-7, with 8 bases that match TRBD1. Germline V gene data show CDR1 as LGHNA and CDR2 as YNFKEQ. Trimming removed 4 bases from V and 1 base from J; junction bases left unmatched: 6. CDR3 length: 15 amino acids. The CDR3: CASSPQRTGSYEQYF. The CDR3 region has the DNA TGTGCCAGCAGCCCACAGAGGACAGGGTCCTACGAGCAGTACTTC.

The table lists this clonotype with many counts. This chain joins TRBV4-2 and TRBJ2-5; 12 positions match TRBD1. Germline CDR1 is LGHNA and CDR2 is YNFKEQ. J was trimmed by 5 bases and V by 0 bases; bases with no gene match: 7. This CDR3 region has 17 residues. The CDR3 protein is CASSQDLGQGAVETQYF. The DNA for the CDR3 is TGTGCCAGCAGCCAAGATTTGGGACAGGGGGCTGTCGAGACCCAGTACTTC.

This clonotype was detected a few times. The chain links TRBV5-1 to TRBJ2-3, with 12 bases that match TRBD2. Unmatched junction bases numbered 5, after V lost 1 base and J lost 14 bases. The V gene's germline CDR1 is SGHRS and CDR2 YFSETQ. CDR3 length: 13 residues. The CDR3 DNA reads as TGCGCCAGCAGCTTGCCTAGCGGGGGGGCGACGTATTTT. Its protein is CASSLPSGGATYF. The full variable domain, completed using reference TRBV5-1 and TRBJ2-3, is KAGVTQTPRYLIKTRGQQVTLSCSPISGHRSVSWYQQTPGQGLQFLFEYFSETQRNKGNFPGRFSGRQFSNSRSEMNVSTLELGDSALYLCASSLPSGGATYFGPGTRLTVL.

This clonotype was found a few times. The gene calls are TRBV2 and TRBJ1-1; D is ambiguous. The V end was cut by 6 bases, the J end by 4 bases, with 12 bases between. The germline V gene has CDR1 SNHLY and CDR2 FYNNEI. The CDR3 totals 13 residues. This CDR3 is CASSDLRVTEAFF. The DNA for the CDR3 is TGTGCCAGCAGCGACCTTAGGGTCACTGAAGCTTTCTTT.

The rearrangement joins TRBV29-1 to TRBJ2-7, with D maybe TRBD1 (6 bases). This CDR3 is built from 11 residues. Germline CDR1 reads SQVTM; CDR2 reads ANQGSEA. The germline V and J ends were trimmed by 6 bases and 5 bases, with 11 bases remaining between them. The CDR3 sequence: CSVEQGNEQYF. The CDR3 coding sequence is TGCAGCGTGGAACAGGGTAACGAGCAGTACTTC.

This clonotype was found many times. The CDR3 spells CATRPGTSHGDTQYF. As DNA, the CDR3 is TGTGCCACGCGCCCCGGGACTAGTCACGGGGATACGCAGTATTTT. The genes are TRBV4-2 and TRBJ2-3, with TRBD2 identical over 8 bases. In germline, CDR1 is LGHNA, CDR2 YNFKEQ. This CDR3 comprises 15 residues. V trimming: 10 bases; J trimming: 6 bases; junction bases outside the gene matches: 15.

This clonotype has ten or more counts. The rearrangement joins TRBV12-3 or TRBV12-4 to TRBJ2-2; D is unclear. CDR3 length equals 15 residues. V dropped 3 bases and J dropped 6 bases, with 14 bases sitting between them. CDR3 protein: CASSFVQSAAGELFF. The CDR3 DNA reads as TGTGCCAGCAGTTTCGTACAAAGCGCGGCCGGGGAGCTGTTTTTT.

The rearrangement joins TRBV29-1 to TRBJ2-1; tentatively, D is TRBD2 (5 bases). The germline V gene encodes CDR1 SQVTM and CDR2 ANQGSEA. Trimming removed 1 base from V and 3 bases from J, with 10 bases in between. The CDR3 length is 14 residues. CDR3: CSVEGTQNYNEQFF. The CDR3 nucleotides read TGCAGCGTTGAAGGGACTCAGAACTACAATGAGCAGTTCTTC.

This clonotype was counted ten times or more. The CDR3 nucleotides are TGCAGCGTTCGGGACTTATACAATGAGCAGTTCTTC. Translated: CSVRDLYNEQFF. The V and J genes are TRBV29-1 and TRBJ2-1; weak D call: TRBD2 (6 bases). Per germline, CDR1 SQVTM and CDR2 ANQGSEA. CDR3 length equals 12 residues. Deletions cut 5 bases from V and 4 bases from J, with 9 bases between.

The chain carries TRBV7-9 and TRBJ2-7; 12 positions agree with TRBD1. The CDR3 has 15 amino acids. V dropped 5 bases and J dropped 3; count of bases not matched to a gene: 5. Germline values: CDR1 SEHNR, CDR2 FQNEAQ (reference sequence). CDR3 DNA: TGTGCCAGCAGCGAAGGGACAGGGGGCTTCTACGAGCAGTACTTC. It translates to CASSEGTGGFYEQYF.

Comment on this clonotype: The junction departs from the called germline gene at one end, perhaps through a read error. The chain employs TRBV18 and TRBJ2-1; D is possibly TRBD2 (5 bases). There are 12 residues in the CDR3. Germline V gives CDR1 KGHSH, CDR2 LQKENI. The CDR3 sequence: CASSEGGSQIYF. The CDR3, as DNA: TGTGCCAGCTCTGAGGGCGGTTCCCAGATATACTTC.

The rearrangement joins TRBV6-5 to TRBJ2-3; D gene ambiguous. Germline V gene sequence: CDR1 MNHEY, CDR2 SVGAGI. The CDR3 totals 14 residues. V was shortened by 3 bases and J by 4 bases, with 11 bases between the two germline ends. In DNA form, the CDR3 reads TGTGCCAGCAGTTATACGGACGGCGCAGATACGCAGTATTTT. Encoded protein: CASSYTDGADTQYF.

The chain uses TRBV5-8 and TRBJ2-2; 12 bases are a match to TRBD2. Trimming took 3 bases from V and 2 from J; bases not matched to a gene: 2. The CDR3 extends over 16 amino acids. Germline assignment: CDR1 SGHTS and CDR2 YDEGEE. The chain's CDR3 is CASSSGLAGNTGELFF. In DNA form, the CDR3 reads TGTGCCAGCAGCTCCGGACTAGCGGGAAACACCGGGGAGCTGTTTTTT.

The V and J genes are TRBV7-9 and TRBJ1-2; D uncertain. CDR3 length equals 13 residues. V shed 1 base and J shed 4 bases, with 7 bases lying between them. Germline CDR1 SEHNR, CDR2 FQNEAQ (reference sequence). CDR3 nucleotide sequence: TGTGCCAGCAGCTTAGTGGATAGCTATGGCTACACCTTC. Its protein is CASSLVDSYGYTF.

The chain combines TRBV25-1 with TRBJ1-2; D uncertain. V was cut by 2 bases and J by 0 bases, with 7 bases left in between. The CDR3 contains 14 residues. CDR1 is MGHDK and CDR2 is SYGVNS in the germline V gene. The CDR3 sequence is CASSEPGTNYGYTF. The CDR3 coding sequence is TGTGCCAGCAGTGAACCCGGGACTAACTATGGCTACACCTTC.

Worth noting for this clonotype: It may be a read error: a sequence one base away is much more abundant. J is TRBJ2-1 and V is TRBV12-3 or TRBV12-4, with 11 nucleotides matching TRBD1. CDR3 size: 15 residues. CDR3 sequence: CASSTGQGAINEQLF. The CDR3 DNA follows: TGTGCCAGCAGCACTGGACAGGGGGCTATAAATGAGCAGCTCTTC.